The sample holds many counts of the clone carrying this T cell receptor (beta chain). Regarding time point: newly diagnosed GD, antithyroid drugs for less than 3 months. There was RNA extracted from PBMCs, and the TCR library was made from it. These data belong to a study of regulatory T cells in long-lasting Graves disease. TCR beta libraries were built with iRepertoire HTBI primers and Arm-PCR of CDR3 regions. MiXCR, applied by TCRdb to the multiplex PCR reads, yields one record per CDR3 protein. Of about 430,000 distinct CDR3 sequences listed, over 12% are singletons. The same sample was also used in a study of T cells in Graves' hyperthyroidism and ophthalmopathy. As that report states: Exclusion of a patient resulted from uncontrolled infection, other autoimmune disease, pregnancy or lactation. A first-round RT-PCR of the TCR CDR3 used the HTBI primer set.

The sample consisted of peripheral blood mononuclear cells (PBMCs), taken at new diagnosis, from a patient treated with antithyroid drugs. This TCR came from a woman aged 40 to 50 with Graves disease.

CDR3 loop: CAISEVPSYEQYF. CDR3 coding DNA: TGTGCCATCAGTGAAGTCCCCTCCTACGAGCAGTACTTC. This chain joins TRBV10-3 and TRBJ2-7; D unclear. The germline gives CDR1 ENHRY, CDR2 SYGVKD. Trimming stripped 3 bases from V and 0 bases from J, with 6 bases between. This CDR3 contains 13 residues.